Shown below are 28 T cell receptor beta chains from a single sample sequenced in a study of regulatory and conventional T cells in RAG deficiency. Conventional CD4+ T cells were sorted from blood as CD25-low CD127-high cells. Here immunoSEQ multiplex PCR was the method, and the copy in TCRdb shows in-frame clones only, minus some. The sample has around 20,000 clones; around 92% are singletons. Separately, the same data were catalogued under a study of regulatory T cells. That source notes: Amplification used 52 TRBV primers and 13 TRBJ primers.

Sample: CD4+ T cells sorted from blood. The receptors stem from a human donor in good health.

The gene calls are TRBV5-1 and TRBJ2-7, with 7 bases identical to TRBD1. The V and J ends lost 2 bases and 2 bases, in that order; junction bases with no gene match: 10. The CDR3 consists of 16 residues. Germline V gives CDR1 SGHRS, CDR2 YFSETQ. The CDR3 DNA reads as TGCGCCAGCAGCTTATCGCCGGGACAGCGACCCTACGAGCAGTACTTC. It yields the protein CASSLSPGQRPYEQYF.

CDR3: CASSLQARNVGQYF. In DNA form, the CDR3 reads TGTGCCAGCAGCTTACAGGCAAGGAATGTCGGGCAGTACTTC. This chain links TRBV11-2 with TRBJ2-7; no firm D call. The germline V gene has CDR1 SGHAT and CDR2 FQNNGV. This CDR3 has 14 amino acids. Trimming shortened V by 2 bases and J by 9 bases, and 17 bases separated the two germline ends.

The chain employs TRBV5-1 and TRBJ2-7; D is possibly TRBD1 (5 bases). Germline CDR1 SGHRS, CDR2 YFSETQ. V was pared by 2 bases and J by 5 bases, with 17 bases between. The CDR3 has 15 residues. CDR3 sequence reads: CASSLRTGARHEQYF. The CDR3 DNA reads TGCGCCAGCAGCTTAAGAACAGGAGCGAGACACGAGCAGTACTTC.

The rearrangement joins TRBV4-1 to TRBJ2-7; 10 nucleotides align to TRBD2. This CDR3 region has 15 residues. Unmatched junction bases numbered 6, after V lost 1 base and J lost 6 bases. Germline CDR1 reads MGHRA; CDR2 reads YSYEKL. The CDR3 DNA reads TGCGCCAGCAGCCAAGTAAAGGCTAGCGGGAGCGAGCAGTACTTC. Protein product: CASSQVKASGSEQYF.

The J gene is TRBJ2-5, the V gene TRBV6-1, with 12 bases fitting TRBD1. The germline CDR1 and CDR2 sequences are MNHNS and SASEGT. This CDR3 spans 14 amino acids. The trim removed 5 bases at V and 4 bases at J, leaving 2 bases unmatched. The CDR3 protein is CASSQGQGAETQYF. CDR3 coding DNA: TGTGCCAGCAGTCAGGGACAGGGGGCAGAGACCCAGTACTTC.

J is TRBJ2-1 and V is TRBV2; D call uncertain. Germline CDR1 and CDR2: SNHLY and FYNNEI. This CDR3 has 11 residues. Trimming shortened V by 6 bases and J by 5 bases, and 5 bases separated the two germline ends. The CDR3 DNA reads as TGTGCCAGCAGGTATCACAATGAGCAGTTCTTC. As protein: CASRYHNEQFF.

The rearrangement joins TRBV11-2 to TRBJ2-7; the D gene is possibly TRBD1 (6 bases). This CDR3 comprises 17 residues. The V gene lost 2 bases and the J gene lost 2 bases, with 19 bases spanning the gap. CDR1 is SGHAT and CDR2 is FQNNGV in the germline V gene. This CDR3 reads CASSLTGHSILPYEQYF. CDR3 DNA: TGTGCCAGCAGCTTAACGGGACACTCTATTCTGCCCTACGAGCAGTACTTC.

V gene TRBV11-3 combines with J gene TRBJ1-2; TRBD1 agrees at 8 bases. Germline CDR1 and CDR2: SGHNT and YENEEA. After removal of 5 bases from V and 8 bases from J, the junction contained 7 bases not matched to a gene. This CDR3 is 13 amino acids long. The CDR3 loop is CASSPQGAWGYTF. In DNA form, the CDR3 reads TGTGCCAGCAGCCCTCAGGGGGCCTGGGGCTACACCTTC.

V is TRBV6-5 and J is TRBJ2-3, with 11 positions matching TRBD2. V was pared by 6 bases and J by 8 bases, with 10 bases of the junction left unmatched. CDR1 MNHEY and CDR2 SVGAGI come from the germline V gene. This CDR3 is 15 amino acids long. CDR3: CASSAGTSGASTQYF. CDR3 bases: TGTGCCAGCAGCGCGGGGACTAGCGGCGCGAGTACGCAGTATTTT.

This CDR3 reads CASSQGVRIGGSTEAFF. The CDR3 DNA reads TGTGCCAGCAGCCAAGGCGTAAGGATAGGGGGGAGCACTGAAGCTTTCTTT. This chain connects TRBV14 to TRBJ1-1, with a weak D call TRBD1 (6 bases). The germline gives CDR1 SGHDN, CDR2 FVKESK. With 1 base removed from V and 4 bases from J, the gap between germline ends came to 19 bases. This CDR3 is built from 17 residues.

V and J are TRBV6-1 and TRBJ2-3; 7 bases fit TRBD2. V gave up 5 bases and J gave up 2 bases; unmatched junction bases: 4. This CDR3 has 14 amino acids. The V gene's germline CDR1 is MNHNS and CDR2 SASEGT. CDR3 DNA: TGTGCCAGCAGTAAGGCGGGAGTCACAGATACGCAGTATTTT. Translated: CASSKAGVTDTQYF.

The chain employs TRBV2 and TRBJ1-5; D may be TRBD1 (5 bases). The CDR3 loop spans 14 amino acids. Germline-derived CDR1 and CDR2 are SNHLY and FYNNEI. V shed 10 bases and J shed 2 bases, with 15 bases lying between them. CDR3: CAINFVQGNQPQHF. CDR3 nucleotide sequence: TGTGCCATCAACTTTGTACAGGGCAATCAGCCCCAGCATTTT.

The chain has TRBV7-6 and TRBJ2-1; the match to TRBD1 covers 7 bases. The CDR3 contains 14 residues. Germline V gives CDR1 SGHVS, CDR2 FNYEAQ. The V segment lost 3 bases and the J segment 5 bases; nucleotides outside the gene matches: 4. CDR3 sequence (DNA): TGTGCCAGCAGCTTTGGACAGGTTAACAATGAGCAGTTCTTC. Residues: CASSFGQVNNEQFF.

The J gene is TRBJ1-2, the V gene TRBV6-1; 7 bases align to TRBD1. Trimming at V came to 6 bases and at J to 1 base, leaving 5 bases not matched to a gene. Per the germline V gene, CDR1 is MNHNS and CDR2 is SASEGT. The CDR3 runs to 14 residues. The CDR3 coding sequence is TGTGCCAGCAGCCCCGGGGACAGTAACTATGGCTACACCTTC. As protein: CASSPGDSNYGYTF.

The V gene is TRBV19, the J gene TRBJ2-3, with 8 bases that match TRBD2. V was clipped by 9 bases and J by 7 bases; unmatched bases: 12. The CDR3 length is 14 residues. Looked up from germline, CDR1 is LNHDA and CDR2 is SQIVND (reference sequence). The CDR3 protein is CASHLAGRLNTQYF. CDR3 sequence (DNA): TGTGCCAGCCACTTAGCGGGGAGACTTAATACGCAGTATTTT. The full variable domain, with the rest looked up from reference TRBV19 and TRBJ2-3, is DGGITQSPKYLFRKEGQNVTLSCEQNLNHDAMYWYRQDPGQGLRLIYYSQIVNDFQKGDIAEGYSVSREKKESFPLTVTSAQKNPTAFYLCASHLAGRLNTQYFGPGTRLTVL.

This sequence joins TRBV7-6 and TRBJ2-5; 8 bases fit TRBD2. Germline trimming cut 6 bases from V and 5 bases from J; bases unmatched to any gene: 5. The V gene's germline CDR1 is SGHVS and CDR2 FNYEAQ. This CDR3 spans 13 amino acids. The CDR3 sequence: CASRSGRGETQYF. CDR3 DNA: TGTGCCAGCAGGTCCGGGAGGGGGGAGACCCAGTACTTC.

This clone was recorded only once. This rearrangement joins TRBV2 to TRBJ1-5; D unclear. V was trimmed by 6 bases and J by 4 bases, leaving 13 bases between them. The CDR3 runs 14 residues. The germline gives CDR1 SNHLY, CDR2 FYNNEI. The CDR3 reads CASRIDGGNQPQHF. DNA of the CDR3: TGTGCCAGCAGAATAGACGGAGGTAATCAGCCCCAGCATTTT.

This chain joins TRBV2 and TRBJ1-3, with unresolved D. Looked up from germline, CDR1 is SNHLY and CDR2 is FYNNEI. The CDR3 spans 15 residues. Trimming shortened V by 4 bases and J by 2 bases, and 12 bases separated the two germline ends. The CDR3 DNA is TGTGCCAGCAGTGGTCAGAGATGGGCTGGAAACACCATATATTTT. Protein: CASSGQRWAGNTIYF.

This clone was recorded once. The V gene is TRBV27, the J gene TRBJ1-2; 8 nucleotides line up with TRBD1. Unmatched junction bases numbered 9, after V lost 3 bases and J lost 6 bases. In germline, CDR1 is MNHEY, CDR2 SMNVEV (reference sequence). The CDR3 length is 15 residues. The CDR3 bases are TGTGCCAGCAGTTTCTTCGCAGGGGGCTCGGATGGCTACACCTTC. Its translation: CASSFFAGGSDGYTF.

The chain uses TRBV29-1 and TRBJ1-1, with D unclear. This CDR3 has 13 residues. The germline V gene has CDR1 SQVTM and CDR2 ANQGSEA. The CDR3, as DNA: TGCAGTACTTGGGAGTTAATGAACACTGAAGCTTTCTTT. Protein: CSTWELMNTEAFF.

In its sample, this clone was seen once. A read error is likely, as this CDR3 ends without the conserved phenylalanine or tryptophan. The DNA is omitted, as the CDR3 cannot be located on it reliably, and the CDR3 follows TCRdb's listing. The chain combines TRBV10-1 with TRBJ1-1. Germline lookup yields CDR1 WNHNN and CDR2 SYGVQD (reference sequence). Counting both end residues, the CDR3 totals 13 amino acids. The CDR3 is CASSEYLLLRGVL.

The CDR3 reads CASSRLDINYGYTF. In DNA form, the CDR3 reads TGTGCCAGCAGCCGGTTAGACATTAACTATGGCTACACCTTC. The chain is built from TRBV5-8 and TRBJ1-2; no clear D gene. This CDR3 comprises 14 residues. Trimming left V 4 bases short and J 1 base short, with 11 bases between. The V gene's germline CDR1 is SGHTS and CDR2 YDEGEE.

This chain links TRBV18 with TRBJ2-7; D might be TRBD1 (5 bases). The V gene's germline CDR1 is KGHSH and CDR2 LQKENI. The ends were cut back, 3 bases at V and 0 bases at J, with 12 bases in the middle. This CDR3 region has 15 residues. The CDR3 bases are TGTGCCAGCTCACCCCTGACAGCGAGCTCCTACGAGCAGTACTTC. Translated, it gives CASSPLTASSYEQYF.

The rearrangement links TRBV5-1 to TRBJ1-2, with 9 bases fitting TRBD1. CDR1 and CDR2 from the germline V gene are SGHRS and YFSETQ. This CDR3 spans 16 amino acids. V was pared by 6 bases and J by 8 bases, with 17 bases of the junction left unmatched. The CDR3 coding sequence is TGCGCCAGCATCCGAGAGGGGCCGGGACAGGGTGCCGGCTACACCTTC. It specifies CASIREGPGQGAGYTF.

Details on this clone: The germline gene is not matched at one end of the junction; a read error may be the cause. The CDR3 protein is CASTLSGVNTEAFF. The DNA of the CDR3 is TGTGCCAGCACCTTATCAGGGGTGAACACTGAAGCTTTCTTT. The V call is TRBV7-8, the J call TRBJ1-1, with D maybe TRBD1 (6 bases). Per the germline V gene, CDR1 is SGHVS and CDR2 is FQNEAQ. The CDR3 covers 14 residues.

The V and J genes are TRBV30 and TRBJ2-3, with a tentative D call TRBD2 (5 bases). The length of the CDR3 is 13 residues. V was cut by 3 bases and J by 6 bases, with 13 bases left in between. Germline V CDR1 and CDR2: GTSNPN, SVGIG (reference sequence). CDR3 DNA sequence: TGTGCCTGGAGCTATGGACTGGAGGATACGCAGTATTTT. It codes for CAWSYGLEDTQYF. The variable domain in full, with the rest retrieved from reference TRBV30 and TRBJ2-3, is SQTIHQWPATLVQPVGSPLSLECTVEGTSNPNLYWYRQAAGRGLQLLFYSVGIGQISSEVPQNLSASRPQDRQFILSSKKLLLSDSGFYLCAWSYGLEDTQYFGPGTRLTVL.

V gene TRBV6-5 combines with J gene TRBJ2-7; D is possibly TRBD1 or TRBD2 (5 bases each). Germline V gene lookup returns CDR1 MNHEY and CDR2 SVGAGI. This CDR3 has 13 residues. V was cut by 3 bases and J by 7 bases, with 13 bases left in between. The chain's CDR3 is CASSYTTGGEQYF. CDR3 bases: TGTGCCAGCAGTTATACAACAGGCGGGGAGCAGTACTTC.

The chain uses TRBV30 and TRBJ1-6; D might be TRBD1 (5 bases). Trimming took 3 bases from V and 7 from J, leaving 10 bases between them. This CDR3 has 13 residues. Germline V gives CDR1 GTSNPN, CDR2 SVGIG (reference sequence). The CDR3 coding sequence is TGTGCCTGGAGGCGGGGGGGGAATTCACCCCTCCACTTT. Amino acid sequence: CAWRRGGNSPLHF. Combining the CDR3 with reference TRBV30 and TRBJ1-6 gives the whole variable domain SQTIHQWPATLVQPVGSPLSLECTVEGTSNPNLYWYRQAAGRGLQLLFYSVGIGQISSEVPQNLSASRPQDRQFILSSKKLLLSDSGFYLCAWRRGGNSPLHFGNGTRLTVT.